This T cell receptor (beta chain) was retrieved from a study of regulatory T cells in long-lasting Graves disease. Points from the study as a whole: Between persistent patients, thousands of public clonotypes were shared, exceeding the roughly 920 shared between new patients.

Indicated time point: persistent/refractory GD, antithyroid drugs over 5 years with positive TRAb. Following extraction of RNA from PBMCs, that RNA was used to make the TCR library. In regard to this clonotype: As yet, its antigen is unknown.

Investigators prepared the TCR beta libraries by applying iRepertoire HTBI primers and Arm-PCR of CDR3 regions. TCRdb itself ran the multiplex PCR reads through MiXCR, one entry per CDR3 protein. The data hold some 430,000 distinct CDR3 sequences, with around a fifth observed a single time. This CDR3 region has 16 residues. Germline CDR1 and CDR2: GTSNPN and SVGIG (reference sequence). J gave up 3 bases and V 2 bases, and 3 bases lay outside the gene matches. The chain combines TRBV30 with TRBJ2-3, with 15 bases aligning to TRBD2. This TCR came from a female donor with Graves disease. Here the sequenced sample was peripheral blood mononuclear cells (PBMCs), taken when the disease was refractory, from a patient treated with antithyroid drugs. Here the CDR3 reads CAWSTGTSGGTDTQYF. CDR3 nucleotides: TGTGCCTGGAGTACGGGGACTAGCGGGGGGACAGATACGCAGTATTTT.